This T cell receptor (beta chain) was captured by sequencing in a study of blood T cell repertoires in COVID-19. Study as a whole: Researchers got acute and convalescent COVID-19 samples from the United States, Italy and Spain. T cells, B-cell-depleted T cells, or PBMCs provided the cDNA or gDNA that served as material.

In the original workflow: Reference gene primer amplification in the assay estimated nucleated cell counts. TCRdb's table, derived via immunoSEQ multiplex PCR, lists solely in-frame clones and lacks some. For V, J and clone size, that table is used; D and trimming come from the DNA. The table has a few hundred thousand clones, approximately 84% seen once. In germline, CDR1 is LNHDA, CDR2 SQIVND (reference sequence). The ends lost 9 bases at V and 3 bases at J; junction bases unmatched: 9. The length of the CDR3 is 14 residues. The sequenced sample was PBMCs or T cells enriched from blood (not recorded which). This TCR derives from a man in his forties or fifties who had recovered from COVID-19. The chain combines TRBV19 with TRBJ2-5; 8 bases map to TRBD2. The CDR3 here is CARYAGGRKETQYF. Here the CDR3 DNA reads TGTGCCAGGTACGCGGGAGGCCGCAAAGAGACCCAGTACTTC. Combining the CDR3 with reference TRBV19 and TRBJ2-5 gives the whole variable domain DGGITQSPKYLFRKEGQNVTLSCEQNLNHDAMYWYRQDPGQGLRLIYYSQIVNDFQKGDIAEGYSVSREKKESFPLTVTSAQKNPTAFYLCARYAGGRKETQYFGPGTRLLVL.